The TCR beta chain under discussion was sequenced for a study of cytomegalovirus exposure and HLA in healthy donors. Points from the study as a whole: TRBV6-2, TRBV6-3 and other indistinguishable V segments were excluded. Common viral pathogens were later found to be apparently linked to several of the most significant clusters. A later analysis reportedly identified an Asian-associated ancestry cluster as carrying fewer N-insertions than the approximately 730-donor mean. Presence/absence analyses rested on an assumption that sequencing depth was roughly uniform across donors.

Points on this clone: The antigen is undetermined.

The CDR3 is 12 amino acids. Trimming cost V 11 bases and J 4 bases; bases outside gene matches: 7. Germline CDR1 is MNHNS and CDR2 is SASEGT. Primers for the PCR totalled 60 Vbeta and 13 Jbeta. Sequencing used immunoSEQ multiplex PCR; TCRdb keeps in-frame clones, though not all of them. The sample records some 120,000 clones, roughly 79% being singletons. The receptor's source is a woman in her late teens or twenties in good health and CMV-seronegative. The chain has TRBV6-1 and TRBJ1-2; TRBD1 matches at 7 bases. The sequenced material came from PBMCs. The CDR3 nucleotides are TGTGCCGGAGGGACAGAGCCCTATGGCTACACCTTC. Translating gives CAGGTEPYGYTF.